The next 10 T cell receptor beta chains were all read from a single sample in a study of blood T cells in healthy people across ages. A J-beta primer mix and a sample-barcoded 5' primer were used in a second PCR of about 7 to 12 cycles. Using its own MiXCR run on the 5' RACE reads, TCRdb lists one record per CDR3 protein. This table has roughly 800,000 distinct CDR3 sequences, under 40% appearing once. The sequenced sample was blood. These receptors were taken from a young man in good health.

This clonotype was picked up a small number of times. This chain uses TRBV19 with TRBJ2-1; the D gene is possibly TRBD1 (5 bases). Germline V gene lookup returns CDR1 LNHDA and CDR2 SQIVND (reference sequence). V lost 3 bases and J 0 bases, leaving 9 bases between the germline ends. The CDR3 covers 15 residues. This CDR3 reads CASSILTVSYNEQFF. The CDR3 region has the DNA TGTGCCAGTAGTATCTTGACAGTCTCCTACAATGAGCAGTTCTTC.

The chain links TRBV7-3 to TRBJ1-1; the D gene is possibly TRBD1 (6 bases). The CDR3 consists of 14 residues. V lost 10 bases to trimming and J lost 0 bases, with 15 bases between them. The germline V gene has CDR1 SGHTA and CDR2 FQGTGA. The CDR3 DNA reads as TGTGCCACTGCCCTGGGGGGCATGAACACTGAAGCTTTCTTT. Translated: CATALGGMNTEAFF.

V usage is TRBV9 and J usage is TRBJ2-5, with unresolved D. The V and J ends lost 0 bases and 1 base respectively, with 7 bases between them. The CDR3 spans 14 residues. Per germline, CDR1 SGDLS and CDR2 YYNGEE. The CDR3 protein is CASSVASVQETQYF. DNA for the CDR3: TGTGCCAGCAGCGTAGCGTCAGTCCAAGAGACCCAGTACTTC.

Concerning this clonotype itself: A much larger clone lies a single base off, so this may be a read error. The chain joins TRBV12-3 or TRBV12-4 to TRBJ2-1; no firm D call. Between the trimmed V and J ends, which lost 6 bases and 11 bases, there was a span of 14 bases. The CDR3 has 12 amino acids. The CDR3 DNA reads as TGTGCCAGCAGCGCTCACCCGGACCAGCAGTTCTTC. It encodes CASSAHPDQQFF.

This clonotype was detected a few times. The chain is built from TRBV20-1 and TRBJ1-6; 8 positions match TRBD1. The V segment lost 6 bases and the J segment 6 bases; nucleotides outside the gene matches: 10. This CDR3 has 15 amino acids. Germline V CDR1 and CDR2: DFQATT, SNEGSKA (reference sequence). The CDR3 DNA sequence: TGCAGTGCAAGGTGGACAGGGAAGAGTAATTCACCCCTCCACTTT. It codes for CSARWTGKSNSPLHF.

This clonotype occurred a few times. The rearrangement links TRBV4-2 to TRBJ2-7, with D tentatively TRBD1 or TRBD2 (5 bases each). V dropped 1 base and J dropped 6 bases, with 10 bases sitting between them. Per germline, CDR1 LGHNA and CDR2 YNFKEQ. The CDR3 runs to 13 residues. CDR3 sequence reads: CASSQGVGTEQYF. In DNA form, the CDR3 reads TGTGCCAGCAGCCAAGGGGTCGGGACCGAGCAGTACTTC.

This clonotype was counted at least ten times. The chain is built from TRBV4-3 and TRBJ2-1; D gene unclear. The germline V gene has CDR1 LGHNA and CDR2 YSLEER. Trimming stripped 0 bases from V and 0 bases from J, with 9 bases between. This CDR3 comprises 16 residues. The CDR3 reads CASSQERRSSYNEQFF. The CDR3 coding sequence is TGCGCCAGCAGCCAAGAACGGCGAAGCTCCTACAATGAGCAGTTCTTC.

A single count supports this clonotype. The chain has TRBV29-1 and TRBJ2-4, with TRBD1 matching 8 bases. Judging by the DNA end, TRBJ2-7 fits better; the J call may be wrong. Germline V gives CDR1 SQVTM, CDR2 ANQGSEA. CDR3 length: 13 amino acids. This chain's CDR3 is CSAGQAVNYEQYF. The CDR3 nucleotides are TGCAGCGCGGGACAGGCAGTTAACTACGAGCAGTACTTC.

V gene TRBV20-1 combines with J gene TRBJ2-3, with D perhaps TRBD2 (5 bases). This CDR3 contains 13 residues. With 1 base removed from V and 3 bases from J, the gap between germline ends came to 8 bases. CDR1 is DFQATT and CDR2 is SNEGSKA in the germline V gene (reference sequence). CDR3 nucleotides: TGCAGTGCTAGAGGGACTTGGACAGATACGCAGTATTTT. As protein: CSARGTWTDTQYF.

V usage is TRBV7-8 and J usage is TRBJ2-7; D gene unclear. The ends were cut back, 7 bases at V and 6 bases at J, with 22 bases in the middle. CDR1 is SGHVS and CDR2 is FQNEAQ in the germline V gene. CDR3 length: 15 residues. The CDR3 reads CASNDRDSVYPEQYF. As DNA, the CDR3 is TGTGCCAGCAACGACCGAGATTCTGTATATCCCGAGCAGTACTTC.